Sequencing of this T cell receptor (beta chain) was carried out in a study of T cell responses to AZD1222 COVID-19 vaccine. Study-level results: The donor group comprised mostly white British people and more females; the analysis possibly underestimated clonal diversity. Spike regions recognized by vaccine-associated CD4 TCRs spanned the protein, led by 160-218 and 743-854. Only after the peak T cell response were repertoires sampled. With two AZD1222 doses given, Spike-specific TCR breadth and depth both rose.

Details on this clone: As yet, its antigen is unknown.

TCRdb's table, derived via immunoSEQ multiplex PCR, lists solely in-frame clones and lacks some. Here the sample spans around 130,000 clones, 70% to 90% being singletons. Sequenced material: peripheral blood, taken on day 0 of AZD1222 vaccination. The TCR comes from an adult in good health.

CDR3 bases: TGTGCCAGCCCCCCGCTGGGGCTAGCGGGGGGACATTCCACAGATACGCAGTATTTT. Translated, it gives CASPPLGLAGGHSTDTQYF. The V gene is TRBV28, the J gene TRBJ2-3, with 11 nucleotides matching TRBD2. Germline assignment: CDR1 MDHEN and CDR2 SYDVKM. Trimming removed 8 bases from V and 2 bases from J; junction bases left unmatched: 18. The CDR3 is 19 amino acids.